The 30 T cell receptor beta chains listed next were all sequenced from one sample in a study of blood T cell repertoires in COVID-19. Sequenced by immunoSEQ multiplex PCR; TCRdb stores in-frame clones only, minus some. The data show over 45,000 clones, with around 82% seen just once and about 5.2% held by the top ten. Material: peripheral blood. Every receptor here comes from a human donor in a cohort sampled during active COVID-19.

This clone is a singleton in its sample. This chain's CDR3 is CASSQAGHPLNTGELFF. The CDR3 nucleotides read TGCGCCAGCAGCCAAGCGGGACATCCCCTAAACACCGGGGAGCTGTTTTTT. This chain connects TRBV4-1 to TRBJ2-2; weak D call: TRBD1 (6 bases). The germline CDR1 and CDR2 sequences are MGHRA and YSYEKL. Trimming removed 1 base from V and 2 bases from J, with 14 bases in between. The CDR3 is 17 residues long.

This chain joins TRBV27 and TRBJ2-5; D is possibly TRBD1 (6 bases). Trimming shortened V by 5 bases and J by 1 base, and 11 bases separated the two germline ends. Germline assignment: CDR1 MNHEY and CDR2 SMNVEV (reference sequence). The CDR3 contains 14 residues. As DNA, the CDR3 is TGTGCCAGCAGTCGAGGGGGTAGCCAAGAGACCCAGTACTTC. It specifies CASSRGGSQETQYF.

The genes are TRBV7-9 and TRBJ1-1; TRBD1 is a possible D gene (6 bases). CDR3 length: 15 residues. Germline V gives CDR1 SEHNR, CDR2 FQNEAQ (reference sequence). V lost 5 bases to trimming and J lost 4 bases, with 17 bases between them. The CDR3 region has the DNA TGTGCCAGCAGCCCCCAGGGGAGGGGAGGCACTGAAGCTTTCTTT. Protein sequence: CASSPQGRGGTEAFF. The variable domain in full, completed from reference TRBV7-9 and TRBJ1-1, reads DTGVSQNPRHKITKRGQNVTFRCDPISEHNRLYWYRQTLGQGPEFLTYFQNEAQLEKSRLLSDRFSAERPKGSFSTLEIQRTEQGDSAMYLCASSPQGRGGTEAFFGQGTRLTVV.

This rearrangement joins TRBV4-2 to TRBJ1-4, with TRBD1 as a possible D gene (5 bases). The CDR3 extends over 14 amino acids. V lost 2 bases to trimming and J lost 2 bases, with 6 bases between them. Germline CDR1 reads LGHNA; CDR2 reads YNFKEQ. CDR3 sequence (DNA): TGTGCCAGCAGCCAAAAGGGGACTAATGAAAAACTGTTTTTT. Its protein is CASSQKGTNEKLFF.

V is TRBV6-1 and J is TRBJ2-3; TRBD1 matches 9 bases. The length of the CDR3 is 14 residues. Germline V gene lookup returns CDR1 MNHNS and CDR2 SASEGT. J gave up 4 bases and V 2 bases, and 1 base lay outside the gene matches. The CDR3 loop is CASSETGGSDTQYF. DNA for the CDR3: TGTGCCAGCAGTGAAACAGGGGGCTCAGATACGCAGTATTTT.

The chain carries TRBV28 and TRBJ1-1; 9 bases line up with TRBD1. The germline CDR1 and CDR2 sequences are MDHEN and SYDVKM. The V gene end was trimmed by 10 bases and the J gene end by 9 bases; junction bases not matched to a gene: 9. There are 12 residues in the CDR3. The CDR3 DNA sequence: TGTGCCACTAGACCGGGACAGGGCCAAGCTTTCTTT. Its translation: CATRPGQGQAFF.

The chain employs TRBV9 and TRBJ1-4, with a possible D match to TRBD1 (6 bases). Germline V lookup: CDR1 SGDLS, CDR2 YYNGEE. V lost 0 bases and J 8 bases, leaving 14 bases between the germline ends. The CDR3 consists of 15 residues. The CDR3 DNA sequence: TGTGCCAGCAGCGTAGCCCAACAGGGAGGGGAAAAACTGTTTTTT. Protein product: CASSVAQQGGEKLFF. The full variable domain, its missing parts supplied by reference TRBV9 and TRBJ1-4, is DSGVTQTPKHLITATGQRVTLRCSPRSGDLSVYWYQQSLDQGLQFLIQYYNGEERAKGNILERFSAQQFPDLHSELNLSSLELGDSALYFCASSVAQQGGEKLFFGSGTQLSVL.

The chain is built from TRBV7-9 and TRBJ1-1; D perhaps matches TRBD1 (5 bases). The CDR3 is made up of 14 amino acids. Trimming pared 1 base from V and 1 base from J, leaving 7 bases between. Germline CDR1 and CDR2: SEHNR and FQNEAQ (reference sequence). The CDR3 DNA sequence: TGTGCCAGCAGCTTAGGACAGCCGAACACTGAAGCTTTCTTT. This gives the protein CASSLGQPNTEAFF. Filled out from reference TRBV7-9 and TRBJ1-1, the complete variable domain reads DTGVSQNPRHKITKRGQNVTFRCDPISEHNRLYWYRQTLGQGPEFLTYFQNEAQLEKSRLLSDRFSAERPKGSFSTLEIQRTEQGDSAMYLCASSLGQPNTEAFFGQGTRLTVV.

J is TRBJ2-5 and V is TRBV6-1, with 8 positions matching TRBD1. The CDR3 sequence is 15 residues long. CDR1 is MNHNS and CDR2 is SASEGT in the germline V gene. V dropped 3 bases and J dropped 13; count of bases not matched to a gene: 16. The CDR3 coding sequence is TGTGCCAGCAGTGAGGGCGGGGCAGGGGGCGCTTATTGGTACTTC. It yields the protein CASSEGGAGGAYWYF.

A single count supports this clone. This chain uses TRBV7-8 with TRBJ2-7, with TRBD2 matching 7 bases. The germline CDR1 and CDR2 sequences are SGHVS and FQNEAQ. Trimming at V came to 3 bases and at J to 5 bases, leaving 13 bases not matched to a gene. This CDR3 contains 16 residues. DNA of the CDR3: TGTGCCAGCAGCTTGCCTGAGTCGCTAGCGGTCGACGAGCAGTACTTC. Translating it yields CASSLPESLAVDEQYF.

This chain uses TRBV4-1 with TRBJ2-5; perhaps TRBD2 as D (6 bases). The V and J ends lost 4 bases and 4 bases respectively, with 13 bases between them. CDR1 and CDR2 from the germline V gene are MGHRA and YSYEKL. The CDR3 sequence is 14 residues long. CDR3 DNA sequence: TGCGCCAGCAGCCCAGGGACTGCCTCAGAGACCCAGTACTTC. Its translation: CASSPGTASETQYF.

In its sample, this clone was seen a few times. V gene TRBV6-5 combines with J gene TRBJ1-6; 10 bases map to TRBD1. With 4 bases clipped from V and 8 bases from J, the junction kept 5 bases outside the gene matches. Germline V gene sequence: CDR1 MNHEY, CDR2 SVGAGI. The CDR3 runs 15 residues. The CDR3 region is CASSSQTGGYSPLHF. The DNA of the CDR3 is TGTGCCAGCAGTTCCCAGACAGGGGGCTATTCACCCCTCCACTTT.

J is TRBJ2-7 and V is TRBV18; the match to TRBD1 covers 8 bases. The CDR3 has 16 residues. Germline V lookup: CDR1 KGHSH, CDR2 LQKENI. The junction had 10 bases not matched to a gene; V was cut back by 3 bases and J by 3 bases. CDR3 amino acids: CASSPKVRGTGYEQYF. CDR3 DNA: TGTGCCAGCTCACCTAAGGTTCGTGGGACAGGCTACGAGCAGTACTTC.

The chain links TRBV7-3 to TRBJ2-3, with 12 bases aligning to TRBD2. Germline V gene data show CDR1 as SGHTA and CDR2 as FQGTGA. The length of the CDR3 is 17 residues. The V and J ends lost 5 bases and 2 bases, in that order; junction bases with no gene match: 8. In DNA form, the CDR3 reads TGTGCCAGCAGCCCCTTCGGACTAGCGGGGAACACAGATACGCAGTATTTT. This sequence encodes CASSPFGLAGNTDTQYF.

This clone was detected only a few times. The CDR3 protein is CATSDRRTGLVFF. CDR3 DNA sequence: TGTGCCACCAGTGATCGAAGGACAGGACTCGTTTTCTTT. The chain is built from TRBV24-1 and TRBJ1-1; 7 positions agree with TRBD1. J lost 13 bases, V lost 3 bases, and 10 bases had no gene match. Germline loops: CDR1 KGHDR, CDR2 SFDVKD. This CDR3 has 13 amino acids.

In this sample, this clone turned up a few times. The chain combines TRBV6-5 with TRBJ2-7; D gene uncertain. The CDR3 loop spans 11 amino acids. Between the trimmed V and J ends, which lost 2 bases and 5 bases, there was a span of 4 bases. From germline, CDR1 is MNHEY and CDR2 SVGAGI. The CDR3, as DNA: TGTGCCAGCAGTTACCATGACGAGCAGTACTTC. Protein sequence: CASSYHDEQYF.

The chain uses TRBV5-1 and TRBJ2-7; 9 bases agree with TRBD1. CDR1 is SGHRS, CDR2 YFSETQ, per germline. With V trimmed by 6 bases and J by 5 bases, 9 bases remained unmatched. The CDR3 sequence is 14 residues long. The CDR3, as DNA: TGCGCCAGCACCGACCGGGACAGGGAAGACGAGCAGTACTTC. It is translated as CASTDRDREDEQYF.

This CDR3 reads CASSYQINYGYTF. DNA for the CDR3: TGTGCCAGCAGCTACCAGATCAACTATGGCTACACCTTC. V usage is TRBV7-9 and J usage is TRBJ1-2; D ambiguous. The V end lost 4 bases, the J end lost 2 bases, and 8 bases lay between the germline ends. Germline V gene data show CDR1 as SEHNR and CDR2 as FQNEAQ (reference sequence). This CDR3 is built from 13 residues. The full variable domain, completed using reference TRBV7-9 and TRBJ1-2, is DTGVSQNPRHKITKRGQNVTFRCDPISEHNRLYWYRQTLGQGPEFLTYFQNEAQLEKSRLLSDRFSAERPKGSFSTLEIQRTEQGDSAMYLCASSYQINYGYTFGSGTRLTVV.

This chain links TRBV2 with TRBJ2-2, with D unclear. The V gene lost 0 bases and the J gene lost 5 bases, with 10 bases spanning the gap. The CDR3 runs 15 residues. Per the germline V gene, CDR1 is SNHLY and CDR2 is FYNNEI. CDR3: CASSEATSKTGELFF. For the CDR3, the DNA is TGTGCCAGCAGTGAAGCGACTTCTAAAACCGGGGAGCTGTTTTTT.

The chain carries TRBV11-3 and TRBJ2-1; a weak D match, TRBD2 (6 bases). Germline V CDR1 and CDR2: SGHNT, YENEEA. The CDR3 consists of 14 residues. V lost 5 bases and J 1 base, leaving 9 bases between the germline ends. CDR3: CASSRRESYNEQFF. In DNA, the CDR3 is TGTGCCAGCAGCCGCCGGGAGTCCTACAATGAGCAGTTCTTC.

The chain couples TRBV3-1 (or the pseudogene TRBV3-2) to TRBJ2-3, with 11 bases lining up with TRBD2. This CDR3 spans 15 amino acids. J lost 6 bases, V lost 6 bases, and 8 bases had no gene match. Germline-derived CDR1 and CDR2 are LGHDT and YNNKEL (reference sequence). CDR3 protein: CASRISGGARDTQYF. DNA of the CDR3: TGTGCCAGCAGAATTAGCGGGGGGGCCAGGGATACGCAGTATTTT.

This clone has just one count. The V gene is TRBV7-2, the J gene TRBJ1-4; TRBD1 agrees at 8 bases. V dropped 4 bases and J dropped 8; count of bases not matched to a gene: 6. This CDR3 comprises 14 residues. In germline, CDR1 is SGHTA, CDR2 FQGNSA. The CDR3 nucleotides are TGTGCCAGCAGCTCACAGGGGGGGAAAGAAAAACTGTTTTTT. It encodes CASSSQGGKEKLFF.

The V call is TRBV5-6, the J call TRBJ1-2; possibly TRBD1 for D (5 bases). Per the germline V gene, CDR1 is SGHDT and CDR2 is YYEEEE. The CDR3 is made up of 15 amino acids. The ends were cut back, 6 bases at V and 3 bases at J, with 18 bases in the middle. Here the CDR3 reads CASIQGSGNYYGYTF. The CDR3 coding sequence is TGTGCCAGCATCCAGGGTTCAGGAAACTACTATGGCTACACCTTC.

In DNA form, the CDR3 reads TGTGCCAGCAGCTTGAGTCAGGGATCCCAGCATTTT. It codes for CASSLSQGSQHF. This chain connects TRBV7-9 to TRBJ1-5, with D possibly being TRBD1 (5 bases). CDR1 is SEHNR, CDR2 FQNEAQ, per germline (reference sequence). CDR3 length equals 12 residues. Trimming left V 3 bases short and J 11 bases short, with 11 bases between.

The CDR3 region has the DNA TGTGCCAGCTTATTAGCGGGGCTCGGGGAGCTGTTTTTT. It translates to CASLLAGLGELFF. The chain has TRBV7-8 and TRBJ2-2, with 8 bases lining up with TRBD2. Trimming cost V 8 bases and J 7 bases; bases outside gene matches: 6. Germline V gene data show CDR1 as SGHVS and CDR2 as FQNEAQ. This CDR3 comprises 13 residues. The entire variable domain, with the rest obtained from reference TRBV7-8 and TRBJ2-2, is as follows: GAGVSQSPRYKVAKRGQDVALRCDPISGHVSLFWYQQALGQGPEFLTYFQNEAQLDKSGLPSDRFFAERPEGSVSTLKIQRTQQEDSAVYLCASLLAGLGELFFGEGSRLTVL.

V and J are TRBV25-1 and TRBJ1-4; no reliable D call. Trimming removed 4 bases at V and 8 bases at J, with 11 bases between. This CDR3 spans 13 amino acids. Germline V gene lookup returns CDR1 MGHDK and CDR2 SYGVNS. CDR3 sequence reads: CASSVGAPEKLFF. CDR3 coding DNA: TGTGCCAGCAGTGTCGGAGCACCGGAAAAACTGTTTTTT.

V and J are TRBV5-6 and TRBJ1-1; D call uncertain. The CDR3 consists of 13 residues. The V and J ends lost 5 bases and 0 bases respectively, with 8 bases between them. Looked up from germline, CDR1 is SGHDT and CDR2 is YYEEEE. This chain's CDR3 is CASSASVNTEAFF. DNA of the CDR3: TGTGCCAGCAGTGCGAGTGTGAACACTGAAGCTTTCTTT. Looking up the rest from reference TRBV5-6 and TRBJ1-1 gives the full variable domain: DAGVTQSPTHLIKTRGQQVTLRCSPKSGHDTVSWYQQALGQGPQFIFQYYEEEERQRGNFPDRFSGHQFPNYSSELNVNALLLGDSALYLCASSASVNTEAFFGQGTRLTVV.

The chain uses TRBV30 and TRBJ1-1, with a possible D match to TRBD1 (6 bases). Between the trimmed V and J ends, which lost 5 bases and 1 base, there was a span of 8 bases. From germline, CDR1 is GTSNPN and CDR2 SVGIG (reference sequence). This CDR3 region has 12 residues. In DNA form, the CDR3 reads TGTGCCTGGGACAGGACGAACACTGAAGCTTTCTTT. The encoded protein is CAWDRTNTEAFF. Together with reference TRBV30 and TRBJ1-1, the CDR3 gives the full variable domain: SQTIHQWPATLVQPVGSPLSLECTVEGTSNPNLYWYRQAAGRGLQLLFYSVGIGQISSEVPQNLSASRPQDRQFILSSKKLLLSDSGFYLCAWDRTNTEAFFGQGTRLTVV.

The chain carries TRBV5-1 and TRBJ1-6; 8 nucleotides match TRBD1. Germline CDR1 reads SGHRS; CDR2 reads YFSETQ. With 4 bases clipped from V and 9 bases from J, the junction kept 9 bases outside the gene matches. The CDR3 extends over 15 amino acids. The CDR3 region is CASSQTGEGFSPLHF. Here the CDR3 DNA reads TGCGCCAGCAGCCAGACAGGGGAGGGTTTTTCACCCCTCCACTTT.

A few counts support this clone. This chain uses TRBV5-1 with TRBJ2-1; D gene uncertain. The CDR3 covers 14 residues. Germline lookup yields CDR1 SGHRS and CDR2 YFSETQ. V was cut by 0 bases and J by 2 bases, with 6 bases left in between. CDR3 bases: TGCGCCAGCAGCTTGGGGCAGGCCTACAATGAGCAGTTCTTC. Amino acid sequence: CASSLGQAYNEQFF.